This T cell receptor (beta chain) was documented in a study of PD-1 blockade in classical Hodgkin lymphoma. General observations from the study: Repertoire differences have undefined causes, possibly disease activity or prior therapy.

A remark on this clone: What it binds is unknown.

The CDR3 contains 15 residues. From germline, CDR1 is SGHAT and CDR2 FQNNGV. Trimming pared 0 bases from V and 7 bases from J, leaving 13 bases between. The table came from immunoSEQ multiplex PCR; TCRdb's copy has only in-frame clones and leaves some out. The repertoire holds around 21,000 clones, approximately 84% seen once, with roughly 7.3% in the top ten. Time point of the sample: cycle 4 day 1 (C4D1), after less than seven weeks of nivolumab. Every single patient, without exception, relapsed after autologous stem cell transplantation, and brentuximab vedotin exposure varied. Isolated CD8+ T cells were derived from thawed PBMCs through magnetic negative selection.

The material was CD8+ T cells from blood, obtained before the fourth cycle of nivolumab. The V gene is TRBV11-2, the J gene TRBJ2-1; perhaps TRBD2 as D (5 bases). The clonotype comes from a human donor with classical Hodgkin lymphoma. The CDR3 region has the DNA TGTGCCAGCAGCTTAGATCTAAGTACGGGGAATGAGCAGTTCTTC. It specifies CASSLDLSTGNEQFF.